A selection of T cell receptor beta chains follows, all from one sample in a study of T cells in Graves' hyperthyroidism and ophthalmopathy. TCRdb independently ran MiXCR on the multiplex PCR reads; one entry per CDR3 protein. This table has roughly 630,000 distinct CDR3 sequences, about a sixth appearing once. Sequenced: blood. Receptor source: a woman aged 25-40 years with Graves' hyperthyroidism. CDR3s include the opening cysteine and the closing phenylalanine or tryptophan.

J,V,CDR3
TRBJ2-7,TRBV29-1,CSVHRGQGEQYF
TRBJ1-6,TRBV20-1,CSAPMQGATAVRFTGLHF
TRBJ2-7,TRBV5-5,CASSLIPGHTYEQYF
TRBJ2-2,TRBV11-2,CASSNLYTGELFF
TRBJ1-5,TRBV10-3,CAISDTGSNQPQHF
TRBJ2-7,TRBV7-2,CASSRNSGKGYEQYF
TRBJ2-7,TRBV20-1,CSARSGFDYEQYF
TRBJ1-3,TRBV28,CASSTGSVDGNTIYF
TRBJ2-1,TRBV3-1,CASSQDSGYNEQFF
TRBJ1-2,TRBV20-1,CSARDRGRERGYTF
TRBJ2-7,TRBV12-3/TRBV12-4,CASSLIGGGTYEQYF
TRBJ2-1,TRBV30,CAWSDSSYNEQFF
TRBJ2-7,TRBV14,CASSQLAGPPYEQYF
TRBJ2-1,TRBV28,CASSSGLFNEQFF
TRBJ2-1,TRBV20-1,CSAKYNRGRDNEQFF
TRBJ2-1,TRBV5-6,CASSLRLVYNEQFF
TRBJ2-1,TRBV7-3,CASSPGIDNEQFF
TRBJ1-1,TRBV7-2,CATSIMNTEAFF